The rows below give T cell receptor beta chains drawn from one sample of a study of blood T cell repertoires in COVID-19. Some clones are missing from TCRdb's copy, which holds only in-frame ones; the method was immunoSEQ multiplex PCR. The table lists fewer than 45,000 clones, about 90% of them singletons, with roughly 9.1% in the top ten. The sample comprised peripheral blood. The source is a man older than 75 with active COVID-19. Each CDR3 is given with its conserved first and last residue. D genes are given only for firm matches. Not every row has a clone size; where given, it reads once, few, many or a size class.

v_gene,d_gene,abundance,j_gene,CDR3nt,CDR3aa
TRBV29-1,.,.,TRBJ2-1,TGCAGCGTTGTTGAGAACTTCTACAATGAGCAGTTCTTC,CSVVENFYNEQFF
TRBV5-5,.,.,TRBJ2-7,TGTGCCAGCAGCACTATAACCAGGGCCCATACCTACTACGAGCAGTACTTC,CASSTITRAHTYYEQYF
TRBV2,.,once,TRBJ2-7,TGTGCCAGCAGTGTTGGGGGGTCCTACGAGCAGTACTTC,CASSVGGSYEQYF
TRBV10-2,.,.,TRBJ2-7,TGCGCCAGCAGTGAGAATCCCCGAGGGTACGAGCAGTACTTC,CASSENPRGYEQYF
TRBV24-1,TRBD1,.,TRBJ2-2,TGTGCCACCAGTGATTACAGGGGGAACACCGGGGAGCTGTTTTTT,CATSDYRGNTGELFF
TRBV6-6,.,.,TRBJ1-1,TGTGCCAGCAGTTACGGAGGGTTGAACACTGAAGCTTTCTTT,CASSYGGLNTEAFF
TRBV30,.,.,TRBJ2-4,TGTGCCTATCACAGGGACGGCAAAAACATTCAGTACTTC,CAYHRDGKNIQYF
TRBV7-8,.,.,TRBJ2-2,TGTGCCAGCAGCTTAAATCTAAGGAACACCGGGGAGCTGTTTTTT,CASSLNLRNTGELFF
TRBV12-5,TRBD2,.,TRBJ2-7,TGTGCTAGCCTAGGGACTAGCGGGTACGAGCAGTACTTC,CASLGTSGYEQYF
TRBV11-2,.,.,TRBJ2-7,TGTGCCAGCAGCTTAGTTTCGGACAGTGCCTACGAGCAGTACTTC,CASSLVSDSAYEQYF
TRBV12-5,.,few,TRBJ2-7,TGTGCTAGTGCTGGTGACAGCTACGAGCAGTACTTC,CASAGDSYEQYF
TRBV19,TRBD1,.,TRBJ2-7,TGTGCCAGTAGTACCGGACAGGGGGCTCGCGAGCAGTACTTC,CASSTGQGAREQYF
TRBV11-2,.,.,TRBJ2-3,TGTGCCAGCAGCTTTCGGTGGGGCCCAGATACGCAGTATTTT,CASSFRWGPDTQYF
TRBV5-5,.,.,TRBJ2-3,TGTGCCAGCAGCTTGTCAGTAACAGATACGCAGTATTTT,CASSLSVTDTQYF
TRBV18,.,.,TRBJ1-2,TGTGCCAGCTCACCGAAAGGGGGTTTGGGAGATGGCTACACCTTC,CASSPKGGLGDGYTF
TRBV9,TRBD1,few,TRBJ2-1,TGTGCCAGCAGCGCGCTACAGGGGGCATATGAGCAGTTCTTC,CASSALQGAYEQFF
TRBV12-3/TRBV12-4,.,.,TRBJ1-6,TGTGCCAGCAGCCTGACAGGTCTCGAACCCCTCCACTTT,CASSLTGLEPLHF
TRBV2,TRBD1,once,TRBJ2-1,TGTGCCAGCAGTGAAGTTTTTTTCGGACAGGGTGGGAATGAGCAGTTCTTC,CASSEVFFGQGGNEQFF
TRBV18,.,.,TRBJ1-5,TGTGCCAGCTCGCTAGAAACAGGTTTAAATCAGCCCCAGCATTTT,CASSLETGLNQPQHF
TRBV6-5,.,.,TRBJ2-5,TGTGCCAGCAGTTACGGACAGAATCAAGAGACCCAGTACTTC,CASSYGQNQETQYF
TRBV24-1,.,.,TRBJ2-7,TGTGCCACCAGTGACACGGACGGGAGCTCCTACGAGCAGTACTTC,CATSDTDGSSYEQYF
TRBV30,TRBD2,.,TRBJ2-7,TGTGCCTGGAGTAGGCTAGCGGGGTACGAGCAGTACTTC,CAWSRLAGYEQYF
TRBV6-5,.,few,TRBJ2-7,TGTGCCAGCAGCTCGGACTATTCCCGGGAGCAGTACTTC,CASSSDYSREQYF
TRBV5-1,.,once,TRBJ2-5,TGCGCCAGCAGCCCTCTTCTAGGTGGCGAGACCCAGTACTTC,CASSPLLGGETQYF
TRBV5-6,TRBD2,.,TRBJ2-1,TGTGCCAGCAGCTCGATAGCGGGAGGGCTCTCCGATGAGCAGTTCTTC,CASSSIAGGLSDEQFF
TRBV5-1,.,.,TRBJ1-1,TGCGCCAGCAGCTCCTGGGAGTTGAACACTGAAGCTTTCTTT,CASSSWELNTEAFF
TRBV28,TRBD1,once,TRBJ1-5,TGTGCCAGCAGTTCGACAGGGGGCTTCGATCAGCCCCAGCATTTT,CASSSTGGFDQPQHF
TRBV6-5,TRBD2,.,TRBJ2-1,TGTGCCAGCAGGCTTATAGCGGGATTAGACAATGAGCAGTTCTTC,CASRLIAGLDNEQFF
TRBV7-8,TRBD2,once,TRBJ2-1,TGTGCCAGCAACCCGTTGGGGGGGACCTACAATGAGCAGTTCTTC,CASNPLGGTYNEQFF